The rows below give T cell receptor beta chains drawn from one sample of a study of post-analysis software for immune sequencing data. TCRdb fed the PCR reads into MiXCR, producing one record per CDR3 protein. The data show 160,000 or so distinct CDR3 sequences, 35% to 40% seen once. The specimen was blood, collected after autologous hematopoietic stem cell transplantation. The receptors derive from a girl under 18 with multiple sclerosis. Each CDR3 is given with its conserved first and last residue. Fields, in order: clone size, D gene, V gene, J gene, CDR3 DNA, CDR3 protein. D genes are given only for firm matches. Rows give clone size only sometimes, using once, few, many, or a class for an expanded clone.

>few|TRBD2|TRBV7-8|TRBJ2-1
TGTGCCAGCAGCTTGCTAGTGGGGGGGTCCTACAATGAGCAGTTCTTC
CASSLLVGGSYNEQFF
>NA|NA|TRBV14|TRBJ1-2
TGTGCCAGCAGCCAAGAAGGTAGCCGAGGCTACACCTTC
CASSQEGSRGYTF
>NA|NA|TRBV28|TRBJ1-5
TGTGCCAGCAGGCAGGGGTTTAGCAATCAGCCCCAGCATTTT
CASRQGFSNQPQHF
>NA|NA|TRBV20-1|TRBJ2-5
TGCAGTGCTACCTTTGGGGGAGAGACCCAGTACTTC
CSATFGGETQYF
>NA|NA|TRBV30|TRBJ2-3
TGTGCCTGGAGTAAGGGGGGTACGCAGTATTTT
CAWSKGGTQYF
>NA|NA|TRBV7-6|TRBJ2-7
TGTGCCAGCAGCTTAGAAGCGGGCCAGCGAAGCTCCTACGAGCAGTACTTC
CASSLEAGQRSSYEQYF
>NA|NA|TRBV7-2|TRBJ2-5
TGTGCCAGCAACGAGGGGCCGGGAGAGACCCAGTACTTC
CASNEGPGETQYF
>NA|NA|TRBV14|TRBJ2-1
TGTGCCAGCAGCCAAGATGAGGACACGGGGACCTACAATGAGCAGTTCTTC
CASSQDEDTGTYNEQFF
>once|TRBD2|TRBV5-5|TRBJ2-1
TGTGCCAGCAGCGGGATAGGGACTAGCGGGAGCATCGGCAATGGGCAGTTCTTC
CASSGIGTSGSIGNGQFF
>NA|TRBD2|TRBV5-1|TRBJ2-1
TGCGCCAGCAGCTTGAAGACTAGCGGAGAGTCCTACAATGGGCAGTTCTTC
CASSLKTSGESYNGQFF